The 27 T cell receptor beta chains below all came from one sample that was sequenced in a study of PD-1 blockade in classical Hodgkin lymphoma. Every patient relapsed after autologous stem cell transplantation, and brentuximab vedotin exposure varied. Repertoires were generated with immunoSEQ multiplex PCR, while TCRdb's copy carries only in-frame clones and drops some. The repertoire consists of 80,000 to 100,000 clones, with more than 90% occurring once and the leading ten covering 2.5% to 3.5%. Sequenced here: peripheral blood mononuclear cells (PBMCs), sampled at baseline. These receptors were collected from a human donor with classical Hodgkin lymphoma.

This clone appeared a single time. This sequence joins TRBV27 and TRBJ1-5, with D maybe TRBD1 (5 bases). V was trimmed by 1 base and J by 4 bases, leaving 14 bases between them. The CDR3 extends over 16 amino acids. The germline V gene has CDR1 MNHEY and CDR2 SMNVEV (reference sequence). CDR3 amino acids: CASSLWGSDRNQPQHF. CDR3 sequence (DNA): TGTGCCAGCAGTTTATGGGGATCTGACAGAAATCAGCCCCAGCATTTT.

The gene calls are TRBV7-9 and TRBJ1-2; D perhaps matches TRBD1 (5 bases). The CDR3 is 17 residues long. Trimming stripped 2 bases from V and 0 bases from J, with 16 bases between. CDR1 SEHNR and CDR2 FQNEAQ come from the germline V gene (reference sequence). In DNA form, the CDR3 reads TGTGCCAGCAGCTTATGGGGGGGAGAACCTGCTAACTATGGCTACACCTTC. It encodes CASSLWGGEPANYGYTF. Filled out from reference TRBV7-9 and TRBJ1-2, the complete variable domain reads DTGVSQNPRHKITKRGQNVTFRCDPISEHNRLYWYRQTLGQGPEFLTYFQNEAQLEKSRLLSDRFSAERPKGSFSTLEIQRTEQGDSAMYLCASSLWGGEPANYGYTFGSGTRLTVV.

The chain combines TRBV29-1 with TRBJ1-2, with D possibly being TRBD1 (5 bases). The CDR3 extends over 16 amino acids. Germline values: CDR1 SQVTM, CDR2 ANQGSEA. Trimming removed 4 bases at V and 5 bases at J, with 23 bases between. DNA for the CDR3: TGCAGCGTTGTCCGGGGCAAACCCGGCAAGTCTTATGGCTACACCTTC. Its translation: CSVVRGKPGKSYGYTF.

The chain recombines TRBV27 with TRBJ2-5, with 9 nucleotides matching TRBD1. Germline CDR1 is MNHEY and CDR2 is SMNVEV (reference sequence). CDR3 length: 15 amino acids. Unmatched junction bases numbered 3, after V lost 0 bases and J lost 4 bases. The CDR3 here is CASSLSGQGRETQYF. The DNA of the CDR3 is TGTGCCAGCAGTTTATCGGGACAGGGTAGAGAGACCCAGTACTTC.

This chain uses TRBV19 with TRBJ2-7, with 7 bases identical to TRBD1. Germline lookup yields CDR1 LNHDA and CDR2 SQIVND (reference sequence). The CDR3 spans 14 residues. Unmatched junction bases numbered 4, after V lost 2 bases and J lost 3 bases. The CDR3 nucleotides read TGTGCCAGTAGTATAAGGGACAGAAGCTACGAGCAGTACTTC. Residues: CASSIRDRSYEQYF. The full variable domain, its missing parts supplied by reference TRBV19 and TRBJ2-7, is DGGITQSPKYLFRKEGQNVTLSCEQNLNHDAMYWYRQDPGQGLRLIYYSQIVNDFQKGDIAEGYSVSREKKESFPLTVTSAQKNPTAFYLCASSIRDRSYEQYFGPGTRLTVT.

CDR3 residues: CASSMDGLFNYGYTF. CDR3 coding DNA: TGTGCCAGTAGTATGGACGGATTGTTTAACTATGGCTACACCTTC. The chain employs TRBV19 and TRBJ1-2; no reliable D call. Trimming left V 3 bases short and J 1 base short, with 12 bases between. The CDR3 runs to 15 residues. Germline assignment: CDR1 LNHDA and CDR2 SQIVND (reference sequence).

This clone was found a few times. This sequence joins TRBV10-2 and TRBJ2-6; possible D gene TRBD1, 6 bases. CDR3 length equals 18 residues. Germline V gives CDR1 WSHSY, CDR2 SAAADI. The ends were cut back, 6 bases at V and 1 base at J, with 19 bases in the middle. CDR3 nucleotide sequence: TGCGCCAGCAGGGCGGACAGCCCCACGAGGTCTGGGGCCAACGTCCTGACTTTC. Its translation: CASRADSPTRSGANVLTF.

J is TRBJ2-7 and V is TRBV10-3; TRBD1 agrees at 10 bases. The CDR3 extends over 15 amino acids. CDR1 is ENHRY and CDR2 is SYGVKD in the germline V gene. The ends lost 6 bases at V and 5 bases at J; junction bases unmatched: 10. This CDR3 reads CAISRPGQGSDEQYF. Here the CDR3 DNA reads TGTGCCATCAGCCGACCGGGACAGGGGAGCGACGAGCAGTACTTC.

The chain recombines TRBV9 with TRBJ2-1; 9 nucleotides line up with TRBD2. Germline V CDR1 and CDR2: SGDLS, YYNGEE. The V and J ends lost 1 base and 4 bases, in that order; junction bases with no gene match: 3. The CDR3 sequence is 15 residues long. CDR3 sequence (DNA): TGTGCCAGCAGCGTAACCACTAGCGGGTACAATGAGCAGTTCTTC. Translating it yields CASSVTTSGYNEQFF.

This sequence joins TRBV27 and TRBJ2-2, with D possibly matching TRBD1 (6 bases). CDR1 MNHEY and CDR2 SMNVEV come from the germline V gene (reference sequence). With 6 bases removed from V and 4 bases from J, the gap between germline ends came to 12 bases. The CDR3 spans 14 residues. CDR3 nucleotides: TGTGCCAGCAGGAAACAGGGCATCACCGGGGAGCTGTTTTTT. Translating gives CASRKQGITGELFF.

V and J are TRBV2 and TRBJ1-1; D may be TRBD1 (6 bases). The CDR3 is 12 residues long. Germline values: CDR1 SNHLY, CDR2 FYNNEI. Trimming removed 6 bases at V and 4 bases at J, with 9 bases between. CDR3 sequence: CASSRGPTEAFF. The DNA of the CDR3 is TGTGCCAGCAGCAGGGGTCCCACTGAAGCTTTCTTT. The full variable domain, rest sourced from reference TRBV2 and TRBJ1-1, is EPEVTQTPSHQVTQMGQEVILRCVPISNHLYFYWYRQILGQKVEFLVSFYNNEISEKSEIFDDQFSVERPDGSNFTLKIRSTKLEDSAMYFCASSRGPTEAFFGQGTRLTVV.

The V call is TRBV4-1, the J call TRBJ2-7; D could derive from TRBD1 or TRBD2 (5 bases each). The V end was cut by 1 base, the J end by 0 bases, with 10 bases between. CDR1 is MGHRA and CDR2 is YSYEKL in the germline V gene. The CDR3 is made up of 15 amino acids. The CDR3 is CASSQGHGASYEQYF. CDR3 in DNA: TGCGCCAGCAGCCAAGGCCACGGGGCCTCCTACGAGCAGTACTTC.

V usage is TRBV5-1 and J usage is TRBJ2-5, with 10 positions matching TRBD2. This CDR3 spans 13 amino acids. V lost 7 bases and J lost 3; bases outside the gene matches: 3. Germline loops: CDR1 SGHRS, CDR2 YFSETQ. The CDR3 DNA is TGCGCCAGCGGCCTAGCGGGAGAAGAGACCCAGTACTTC. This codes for CASGLAGEETQYF.

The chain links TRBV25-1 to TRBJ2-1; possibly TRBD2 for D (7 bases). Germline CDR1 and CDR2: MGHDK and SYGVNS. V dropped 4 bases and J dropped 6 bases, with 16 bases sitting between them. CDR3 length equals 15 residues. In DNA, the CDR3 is TGTGCCAGCAGTGCCCTAGGGGGGGACCTCAATGAGCAGTTCTTC. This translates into CASSALGGDLNEQFF.

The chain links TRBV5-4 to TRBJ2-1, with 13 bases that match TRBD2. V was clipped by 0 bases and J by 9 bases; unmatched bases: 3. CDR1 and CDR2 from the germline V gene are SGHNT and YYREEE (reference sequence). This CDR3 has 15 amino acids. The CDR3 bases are TGTGCCAGCAGCTTGGGTGGACTAGCGGGAGTTGAGCAGTTCTTC. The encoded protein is CASSLGGLAGVEQFF.

The CDR3 spells CASSNTGTDAYGYTF. CDR3 nucleotide sequence: TGTGCCAGTAGTAATACCGGGACAGACGCCTATGGCTACACCTTC. The chain employs TRBV19 and TRBJ1-2; TRBD1 matches 7 bases. The CDR3 has 15 amino acids. V gave up 4 bases and J gave up 4 bases; unmatched junction bases: 9. CDR1 LNHDA and CDR2 SQIVND come from the germline V gene (reference sequence).

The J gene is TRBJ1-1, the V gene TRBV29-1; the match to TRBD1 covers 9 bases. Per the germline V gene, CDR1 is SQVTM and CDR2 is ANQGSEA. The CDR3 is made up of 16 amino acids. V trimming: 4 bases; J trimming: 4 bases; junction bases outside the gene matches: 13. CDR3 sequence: CSVVRDRAGPGTEAFF. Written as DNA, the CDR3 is TGCAGCGTTGTTAGGGACAGGGCTGGCCCCGGCACTGAAGCTTTCTTT.

In nucleotides, the CDR3 is TGTGCCAGCAGTTACGGGCGGGCGTCAAACTATGGCTACACCTTC. This sequence encodes CASSYGRASNYGYTF. The chain combines TRBV6-5 with TRBJ1-2; D not certain. Trimming shortened V by 2 bases and J by 2 bases, and 12 bases separated the two germline ends. Germline CDR1 reads MNHEY; CDR2 reads SVGAGI. The CDR3 totals 15 residues.

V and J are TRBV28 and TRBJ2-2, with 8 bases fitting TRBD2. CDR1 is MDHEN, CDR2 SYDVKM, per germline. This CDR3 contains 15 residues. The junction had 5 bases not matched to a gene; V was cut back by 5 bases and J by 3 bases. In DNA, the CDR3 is TGTGCCAGCAGTCAAGCGGGAGTGTACACCGGGGAGCTGTTTTTT. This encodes CASSQAGVYTGELFF. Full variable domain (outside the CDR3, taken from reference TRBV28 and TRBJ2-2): DVKVTQSSRYLVKRTGEKVFLECVQDMDHENMFWYRQDPGLGLRLIYFSYDVKMKEKGDIPEGYSVSREKKERFSLILESASTNQTSMYLCASSQAGVYTGELFFGEGSRLTVL.

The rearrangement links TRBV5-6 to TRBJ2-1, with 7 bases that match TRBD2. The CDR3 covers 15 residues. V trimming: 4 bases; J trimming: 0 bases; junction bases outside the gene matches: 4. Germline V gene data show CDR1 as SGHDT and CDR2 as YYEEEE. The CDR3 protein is CASSVRESSYNEQFF. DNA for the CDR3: TGTGCCAGCAGCGTGCGGGAGAGCTCCTACAATGAGCAGTTCTTC.

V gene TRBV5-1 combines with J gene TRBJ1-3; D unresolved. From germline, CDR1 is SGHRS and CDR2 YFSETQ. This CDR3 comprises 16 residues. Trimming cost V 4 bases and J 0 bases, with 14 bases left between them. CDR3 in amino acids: CASSKRTASSGNTIYF. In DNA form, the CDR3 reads TGCGCCAGCAGCAAACGGACGGCCTCCTCTGGAAACACCATATATTTT.

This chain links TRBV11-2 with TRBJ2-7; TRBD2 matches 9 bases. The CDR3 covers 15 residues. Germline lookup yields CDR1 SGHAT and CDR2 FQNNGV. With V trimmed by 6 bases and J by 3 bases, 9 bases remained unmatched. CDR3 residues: CASSLPGLAYYEQYF. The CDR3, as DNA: TGTGCCAGCAGTTTACCGGGACTAGCATACTACGAGCAGTACTTC.

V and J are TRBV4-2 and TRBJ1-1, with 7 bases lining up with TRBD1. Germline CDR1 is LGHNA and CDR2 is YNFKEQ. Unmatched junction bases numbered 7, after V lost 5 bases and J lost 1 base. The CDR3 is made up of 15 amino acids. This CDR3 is CASSSKGAGNTEAFF. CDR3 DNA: TGTGCCAGCAGCTCAAAGGGGGCTGGGAACACTGAAGCTTTCTTT.

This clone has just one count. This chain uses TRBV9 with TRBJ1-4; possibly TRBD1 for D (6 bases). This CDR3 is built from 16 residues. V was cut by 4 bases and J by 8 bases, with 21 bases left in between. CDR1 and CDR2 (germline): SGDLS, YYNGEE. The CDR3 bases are TGTGCCAGCAGCCAGGGGAGCTCGGTAATTCTGGAAAAACTGTTTTTT. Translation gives CASSQGSSVILEKLFF. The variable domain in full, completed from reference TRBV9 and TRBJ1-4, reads DSGVTQTPKHLITATGQRVTLRCSPRSGDLSVYWYQQSLDQGLQFLIQYYNGEERAKGNILERFSAQQFPDLHSELNLSSLELGDSALYFCASSQGSSVILEKLFFGSGTQLSVL.

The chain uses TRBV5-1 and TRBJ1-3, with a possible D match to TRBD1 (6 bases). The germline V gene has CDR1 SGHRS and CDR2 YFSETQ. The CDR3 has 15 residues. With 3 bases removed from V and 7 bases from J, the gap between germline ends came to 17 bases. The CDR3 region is CASSSGDNQGNTIYF. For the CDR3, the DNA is TGCGCCAGCAGCTCGGGGGACAATCAAGGGAACACCATATATTTT.

CDR3 in amino acids: CASSPKADGYEQYF. CDR3 sequence (DNA): TGTGCCAGCTCACCAAAGGCGGACGGCTACGAGCAGTACTTC. The chain joins TRBV18 to TRBJ2-7; no clear D gene. The CDR3 runs 14 residues. V was shortened by 2 bases and J by 3 bases, with 11 bases between the two germline ends. CDR1 is KGHSH and CDR2 is LQKENI in the germline V gene.

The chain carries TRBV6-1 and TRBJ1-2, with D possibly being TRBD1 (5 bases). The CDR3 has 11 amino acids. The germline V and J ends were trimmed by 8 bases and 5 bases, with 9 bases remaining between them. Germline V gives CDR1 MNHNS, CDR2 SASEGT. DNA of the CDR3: TGTGCCAGCTTTGGGGGTTATGGCTACACCTTC. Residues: CASFGGYGYTF.